This T cell receptor (beta chain) was sequenced for a study of graft-versus-host responses after intestinal transplantation. The data were produced by immunoSEQ multiplex PCR, yet TCRdb's version contains in-frame clones alone and is incomplete. Among more than 95,000 clones listed, less than 95% were seen once. With respect to this clone: What it binds is unknown.

Germline CDR1 SGHRS, CDR2 YFSETQ. V gave up 0 bases and J gave up 5 bases, with 6 bases separating them. This CDR3 contains 14 residues. This sequence originates from a human donor who received an intestinal transplant. The chain joins TRBV5-1 to TRBJ2-6; D may be TRBD1 (5 bases). The specimen comprised unstimulated CD4+ T cells sorted from spleen or lymph node cells, sampled before intestinal transplant. The chain's CDR3 is CASSLDRRANVLTF. CDR3 coding DNA: TGCGCCAGCAGCTTGGACAGGCGGGCCAACGTCCTGACTTTC.